This TCR beta chain was documented in a study of long-term antiretroviral therapy in people with HIV. Whole-study findings and limits: When set beside controls, HIV repertoires had CDR3 length ranges that were narrower. Data on ART adherence, viral resistance or therapy changes were unavailable. Post-ART samples showed increased diversity that remained below transplant donor control levels.

Survey-level immunoSEQ v3.0 assays were run. Profiling relied on immunoSEQ multiplex PCR, and the TCRdb table lists in-frame clones only, not all of them. The data hold 34,000 or so clones, with 65% to 90% observed a single time. Trimming stripped 1 base from V and 7 bases from J, with 12 bases between. The CDR3 has 13 amino acids. Germline CDR1 SGDLS, CDR2 YYNGEE. A single count supports this clone. Its specificity is unknown. Here the sequenced sample was unsorted PBMCs, taken approximately 3.3 years after starting antiretroviral therapy. The chain couples TRBV9 to TRBJ2-7, with a tentative D call TRBD2 (7 bases). This sequence was found in a young man with HIV. The CDR3 sequence is CASSVRGAWEQYF. The CDR3 DNA sequence: TGTGCCAGCAGCGTACGGGGGGCGTGGGAGCAGTACTTC.